Following are 29 T cell receptor beta chains from one sample sequenced in a study of T cell responses to AZD1222 COVID-19 vaccine. Clones were read by immunoSEQ multiplex PCR, and TCRdb kept only the in-frame ones, dropping some. Among fewer than 65,000 clones listed, roughly 84% were seen once. Sequencing was performed on peripheral blood, taken on day 0 of AZD1222 vaccination. The source of these receptors is an adult in good health.

The CDR3 DNA is TGCAGTGCTTTTCGTGGTGGGCAGTTCTTC. Translation: CSAFRGGQFF. The chain has TRBV20-1 and TRBJ2-1, with D unresolved. The CDR3 has 10 residues. Trimming took off 5 bases at V and 12 bases at J, with 11 bases between the two ends. Germline assignment: CDR1 DFQATT and CDR2 SNEGSKA (reference sequence).

The rearrangement links TRBV2 to TRBJ1-1; the match to TRBD1 covers 7 bases. CDR1 is SNHLY, CDR2 FYNNEI, per germline. The trim removed 6 bases at V and 1 base at J, leaving 5 bases unmatched. The CDR3 runs 14 residues. The CDR3: CASRGDRPNTEAFF. CDR3 DNA sequence: TGTGCCAGCAGGGGGGACAGACCGAACACTGAAGCTTTCTTT. The entire variable domain, with the rest obtained from reference TRBV2 and TRBJ1-1, is as follows: EPEVTQTPSHQVTQMGQEVILRCVPISNHLYFYWYRQILGQKVEFLVSFYNNEISEKSEIFDDQFSVERPDGSNFTLKIRSTKLEDSAMYFCASRGDRPNTEAFFGQGTRLTVV.

This chain joins TRBV28 and TRBJ2-7, with D hard to call. The CDR3 contains 11 residues. Germline-derived CDR1 and CDR2 are MDHEN and SYDVKM. V lost 5 bases to trimming and J lost 6 bases, with 8 bases between them. The CDR3 DNA reads as TGTGCCAGCAGTCGATTGTTCGAGCAGTACTTC. Translating gives CASSRLFEQYF.

The J gene is TRBJ1-1, the V gene TRBV7-9, with D possibly being TRBD1 (5 bases). V lost 1 base to trimming and J lost 6 bases, with 9 bases between them. From germline, CDR1 is SEHNR and CDR2 FQNEAQ (reference sequence). This CDR3 region has 13 residues. The CDR3: CASSLDGGSEAFF. CDR3 DNA: TGTGCCAGCAGCTTAGATGGGGGGTCTGAAGCTTTCTTT.

CDR3 nucleotide sequence: TGTGCCAGCACCACTCCGGGGGGACTAGCGGGAGAGGAGACCCAGTACTTC. Translation gives CASTTPGGLAGEETQYF. This chain connects TRBV28 to TRBJ2-5; 14 positions match TRBD2. Germline CDR1 MDHEN, CDR2 SYDVKM. The junction had 12 bases not matched to a gene; V was cut back by 7 bases and J by 5 bases. This CDR3 is built from 17 residues.

The chain employs TRBV10-1 and TRBJ2-2; 9 bases are shared with TRBD2. The CDR3 contains 17 residues. Germline V gene lookup returns CDR1 WNHNN and CDR2 SYGVQD (reference sequence). Trimming cost V 2 bases and J 6 bases; bases outside gene matches: 10. The CDR3 bases are TGCGCCAGCAGTGAGCAGGAAGGGACTAGCAGTTCCGGGGAGCTGTTTTTT. Protein product: CASSEQEGTSSSGELFF.

The chain joins TRBV5-1 to TRBJ1-1, with a weak D call TRBD1 (6 bases). CDR3 size: 15 residues. From germline, CDR1 is SGHRS and CDR2 YFSETQ. The V and J ends lost 7 bases and 5 bases respectively, with 21 bases between them. The CDR3: CASVEDSGVGTEAFF. In DNA form, the CDR3 reads TGCGCCAGCGTAGAGGATTCAGGGGTTGGGACTGAAGCTTTCTTT.

V is TRBV19 and J is TRBJ1-2, with 9 bases identical to TRBD1. CDR1 is LNHDA, CDR2 SQIVND, per germline (reference sequence). The CDR3 loop spans 16 amino acids. With 3 bases clipped from V and 0 bases from J, the junction kept 5 bases outside the gene matches. The CDR3 sequence is CASSIGTGLTNYGYTF. In DNA, the CDR3 is TGTGCCAGTAGTATCGGGACAGGGCTGACTAACTATGGCTACACCTTC.

This chain connects TRBV21-1 to TRBJ2-7; the table assigns TRBD1, which was not confirmed against the DNA. TRBV21-1 is tagged as a pseudogene. There are 18 residues in the CDR3. CDR3 sequence reads: CASSKVPTVKDTGDEQYF. CDR3 nucleotides: TGTGCCAGCAGCAAAGTTCCGACCGTTAAAGACACAGGGGACGAGCAGTACTTC.

The chain links TRBV24-1 to TRBJ2-6, with TRBD1 as a possible D gene (6 bases). The CDR3 is made up of 17 amino acids. The ends were cut back, 4 bases at V and 2 bases at J, with 14 bases in the middle. CDR1 and CDR2 (germline): KGHDR, SFDVKD. The CDR3 bases are TGTGCCACCAGTGAGGGGCAGGGGACGCCTGGGGCCAACGTCCTGACTTTC. It translates to CATSEGQGTPGANVLTF.

The chain links TRBV29-1 to TRBJ2-7, with TRBD2 identical over 11 bases. J gave up 6 bases and V 6 bases, and 4 bases lay outside the gene matches. CDR3 length: 12 amino acids. Germline loops: CDR1 SQVTM, CDR2 ANQGSEA. CDR3 protein: CSVLAGVFEQYF. In DNA, the CDR3 is TGCAGCGTACTAGCGGGGGTTTTCGAGCAGTACTTC.

V gene TRBV7-7 combines with J gene TRBJ2-5; D not certain. Germline V gene data show CDR1 as SSHAT and CDR2 as FNYEAQ (reference sequence). This CDR3 comprises 13 residues. V shed 2 bases and J shed 4 bases, with 8 bases lying between them. CDR3 loop: CASSLLRVETQYF. The CDR3 region has the DNA TGTGCCAGCAGCTTACTTCGGGTAGAGACCCAGTACTTC.

This chain links TRBV10-3 with TRBJ2-3; weak D call: TRBD1 (6 bases). This CDR3 contains 14 residues. Germline V lookup: CDR1 ENHRY, CDR2 SYGVKD. V was pared by 6 bases and J by 5 bases, with 15 bases between. CDR3: CAISYTGIGDTQYF. CDR3 DNA sequence: TGTGCCATCAGCTACACAGGGATAGGAGATACGCAGTATTTT.

The chain uses TRBV7-2 and TRBJ2-3; TRBD2 aligns across 11 bases. This CDR3 has 15 amino acids. With 5 bases clipped from V and 7 bases from J, the junction kept 8 bases outside the gene matches. Germline CDR1 reads SGHTA; CDR2 reads FQGNSA. The DNA for the CDR3 is TGTGCCAGCAGCCCGACTAGCGGGATCTTATATACGCAGTATTTT. Protein: CASSPTSGILYTQYF.

DNA of the CDR3: TGTGCCAGCAGCCGCCGACCCCTTGAAAAACTGTTTTTT. This gives the protein CASSRRPLEKLFF. The chain carries TRBV11-3 and TRBJ1-4, with unresolved D. Between the trimmed V and J ends, which lost 5 bases and 7 bases, there was a span of 11 bases. CDR1 is SGHNT, CDR2 YENEEA, per germline. The CDR3 contains 13 residues.

Only one count was recorded for this clone. The rearrangement uses TRBV6-5 and TRBJ2-1; TRBD1 matches 12 bases. The ends lost 4 bases at V and 10 bases at J; junction bases unmatched: 8. From germline, CDR1 is MNHEY and CDR2 SVGAGI. This CDR3 has 15 amino acids. The CDR3 is CASSSPGQGAREQFF. The CDR3 coding sequence is TGTGCCAGCAGTTCCCCGGGACAGGGGGCCAGGGAGCAGTTCTTC.

The rearrangement joins TRBV15 to TRBJ1-4; D may be TRBD1 (6 bases). The ends were cut back, 5 bases at V and 8 bases at J, with 18 bases in the middle. Germline-derived CDR1 and CDR2 are LNHNV and YYDKDF (reference sequence). The CDR3 runs to 15 residues. CDR3: CATSSERAGEEKLFF. CDR3 bases: TGTGCCACCAGCTCGGAGAGGGCAGGGGAAGAAAAACTGTTTTTT.

The chain recombines TRBV19 with TRBJ1-5; 9 positions match TRBD1. The germline V gene has CDR1 LNHDA and CDR2 SQIVND (reference sequence). With 7 bases clipped from V and 4 bases from J, the junction kept 5 bases outside the gene matches. The CDR3 sequence is 14 residues long. The CDR3 nucleotides read TGTGCCAGTAAACCAGACAGGGGGAATCAGCCCCAGCATTTT. Amino acid sequence: CASKPDRGNQPQHF.

The chain links TRBV5-6 to TRBJ1-2, with D possibly TRBD1 on 6 matching bases. The CDR3 is 14 amino acids. Germline V gene sequence: CDR1 SGHDT, CDR2 YYEEEE. V lost 1 base, J lost 8 bases, and 15 bases lay in between. CDR3 loop: CASSLRGQRVGYTF. The DNA of the CDR3 is TGTGCCAGCAGCTTGCGAGGACAGCGGGTGGGCTACACCTTC.

CDR3 DNA sequence: TGCAGTGCTCAGGACAGGGGAAGCTACACCTTC. Its translation is CSAQDRGSYTF. V and J are TRBV20-1 and TRBJ1-2, with 9 bases aligning to TRBD1. The V gene end was trimmed by 5 bases and the J gene end by 9 bases; junction bases not matched to a gene: 4. CDR3 size: 11 residues. CDR1 is DFQATT and CDR2 is SNEGSKA in the germline V gene (reference sequence).

In nucleotides, the CDR3 is TGTGCCACTACGACAGCTAGCACAGATACGCAGTATTTT. Translating it yields CATTTASTDTQYF. This sequence joins TRBV28 and TRBJ2-3; weak D call: TRBD1 (5 bases). From germline, CDR1 is MDHEN and CDR2 SYDVKM. The ends were cut back, 10 bases at V and 0 bases at J, with 11 bases in the middle. There are 13 residues in the CDR3.

V is TRBV28 and J is TRBJ2-1; 8 positions agree with TRBD1. The CDR3 covers 13 residues. CDR1 and CDR2 from the germline V gene are MDHEN and SYDVKM. CDR3: CACQGAGNNEQFF. CDR3 sequence (DNA): TGTGCTTGCCAGGGGGCAGGGAACAATGAGCAGTTCTTC.

The gene calls are TRBV15 and TRBJ1-1; D gene uncertain. The CDR3 consists of 16 residues. Trimming left V 0 bases short and J 4 bases short, with 15 bases between. CDR1 is LNHNV and CDR2 is YYDKDF in the germline V gene (reference sequence). CDR3 sequence reads: CATSRDLRRMGTEAFF. The CDR3 DNA follows: TGTGCCACCAGCAGAGATCTCAGGAGGATGGGCACTGAAGCTTTCTTT.

The chain has TRBV28 and TRBJ2-5; D unresolved. V was trimmed by 4 bases and J by 12 bases, leaving 9 bases between them. Germline CDR1 reads MDHEN; CDR2 reads SYDVKM. CDR3 length: 10 residues. CDR3: CASSSRIKYF. CDR3 nucleotide sequence: TGTGCCAGCAGTTCCCGGATAAAGTACTTC.

This chain connects TRBV6-5 to TRBJ2-2, with TRBD1 matching over 10 bases. Per the germline V gene, CDR1 is MNHEY and CDR2 is SVGAGI. This CDR3 is built from 14 residues. The ends lost 6 bases at V and 7 bases at J; junction bases unmatched: 5. CDR3: CASRRQGAVGELFF. The CDR3 coding sequence is TGTGCCAGCAGAAGACAGGGGGCCGTCGGGGAGCTGTTTTTT.

This clone was seen once. V usage is TRBV10-3 and J usage is TRBJ2-5; tentative D call: TRBD1 (6 bases). The CDR3 runs to 14 residues. V shed 6 bases and J shed 5 bases, with 16 bases lying between them. The germline V gene has CDR1 ENHRY and CDR2 SYGVKD. The CDR3 loop is CAIRGAGVTETQYF. CDR3 coding DNA: TGTGCCATCAGGGGGGCGGGCGTGACGGAGACCCAGTACTTC.

The chain combines TRBV10-3 with TRBJ1-4; D unclear. Germline V gives CDR1 ENHRY, CDR2 SYGVKD. This CDR3 comprises 14 residues. Trimming removed 3 bases from V and 8 bases from J, with 13 bases in between. The CDR3 reads CAISDQRTGEKLFF. CDR3 coding DNA: TGTGCCATCAGTGACCAAAGGACCGGGGAAAAACTGTTTTTT.

The J gene is TRBJ2-7, the V gene TRBV27; 8 bases fit TRBD2. Germline-derived CDR1 and CDR2 are MNHEY and SMNVEV (reference sequence). The CDR3 extends over 15 amino acids. Unmatched junction bases numbered 10, after V lost 6 bases and J lost 3 bases. This CDR3 is CASSVPGGLIYEQYF. The DNA of the CDR3 is TGTGCCAGCAGCGTACCGGGGGGGCTTATCTACGAGCAGTACTTC.

The V gene is TRBV7-3, the J gene TRBJ2-2; D may be TRBD1 or TRBD2 (5 bases each). Germline assignment: CDR1 SGHTA and CDR2 FQGTGA. The CDR3 spans 15 residues. V was cut by 2 bases and J by 3 bases, with 10 bases left in between. CDR3 residues: CASSLRGTDTGELFF. CDR3 nucleotides: TGTGCCAGCAGCTTACGTGGGACCGACACCGGGGAGCTGTTTTTT.